This passage covers 13 T cell receptor beta chains from one sample sequenced in a study of shared clonotypes between healthy human individuals. Naive CD8 cells lacked CD45RO, underwent positive selection for CCR7 and left out terminally differentiated effector memory CD45RA+ cells. Measured with immunoSEQ multiplex PCR; TCRdb has only the in-frame clones, and not every one. Here the sample spans hundreds of thousands of clones, around 96% being singletons. The specimen sequenced was naive CD8+ T cells sorted from blood. These receptors all come from a woman aged 25-40 years in good health.

The V and J genes are TRBV2 and TRBJ2-2; 7 bases are a match to TRBD2. This CDR3 contains 16 residues. Per the germline V gene, CDR1 is SNHLY and CDR2 is FYNNEI. V trimming: 5 bases; J trimming: 0 bases; junction bases outside the gene matches: 6. CDR3 loop: CASSRAGDANTGELFF. DNA for the CDR3: TGTGCCAGCAGTAGGGCGGGAGACGCGAACACCGGGGAGCTGTTTTTT. The entire variable domain, with the rest obtained from reference TRBV2 and TRBJ2-2, is as follows: EPEVTQTPSHQVTQMGQEVILRCVPISNHLYFYWYRQILGQKVEFLVSFYNNEISEKSEIFDDQFSVERPDGSNFTLKIRSTKLEDSAMYFCASSRAGDANTGELFFGEGSRLTVL.

V gene TRBV7-9 combines with J gene TRBJ2-5, with a possible D match to TRBD2 (6 bases). Trimming cost V 0 bases and J 5 bases, with 16 bases left between them. The CDR3 is 16 residues long. CDR1 and CDR2 (germline): SEHNR, FQNEAQ (reference sequence). CDR3 protein: CASSLAMGGEGETQYF. As DNA, the CDR3 is TGTGCCAGCAGCTTAGCAATGGGGGGAGAAGGGGAGACCCAGTACTTC. Filled out from reference TRBV7-9 and TRBJ2-5, the complete variable domain reads DTGVSQNPRHKITKRGQNVTFRCDPISEHNRLYWYRQTLGQGPEFLTYFQNEAQLEKSRLLSDRFSAERPKGSFSTLEIQRTEQGDSAMYLCASSLAMGGEGETQYFGPGTRLLVL.

The V gene is TRBV9, the J gene TRBJ2-7; D call uncertain. The CDR3 is 14 amino acids. Trimming left V 0 bases short and J 0 bases short, with 7 bases between. Germline CDR1 reads SGDLS; CDR2 reads YYNGEE. The CDR3 region is CASSVGWSSYEQYF. The DNA of the CDR3 is TGTGCCAGCAGCGTAGGGTGGAGCTCCTACGAGCAGTACTTC.

As DNA, the CDR3 is TGTGCCTGGAGTGTTGGAGATCGGCAGCCCCAGCATTTT. As protein: CAWSVGDRQPQHF. The chain joins TRBV30 to TRBJ1-5, with no clear D. V lost 0 bases, J lost 7 bases, and 10 bases lay in between. Germline CDR1 and CDR2: GTSNPN and SVGIG (reference sequence). The CDR3 loop spans 13 amino acids.

V usage is TRBV28 and J usage is TRBJ1-1; 8 bases are shared with TRBD1. The CDR3 runs to 18 residues. The germline CDR1 and CDR2 sequences are MDHEN and SYDVKM. V lost 5 bases and J lost 0; bases outside the gene matches: 14. The CDR3 is CASSRNLAGGAVNTEAFF. In DNA, the CDR3 is TGTGCCAGCAGTCGAAATCTGGCAGGGGGCGCAGTGAACACTGAAGCTTTCTTT.

The chain is built from TRBV4-1 and TRBJ2-1; 7 positions agree with TRBD2. From germline, CDR1 is MGHRA and CDR2 YSYEKL. This CDR3 has 14 residues. The trim removed 4 bases at V and 3 bases at J, leaving 3 bases unmatched. The CDR3 region is CASSPSGLYNEQFF. CDR3 DNA sequence: TGCGCCAGCAGCCCTAGCGGTCTCTACAATGAGCAGTTCTTC.

The chain uses TRBV5-4 and TRBJ2-5, with D possibly being TRBD1 (6 bases). The CDR3 sequence is 11 residues long. Trimming took 3 bases from V and 11 from J, leaving 11 bases between them. Germline CDR1 and CDR2: SGHNT and YYREEE (reference sequence). The CDR3 protein is CASSSEGEQYF. The CDR3 nucleotides read TGTGCCAGCAGCTCTGAGGGGGAGCAGTACTTC.

The V call is TRBV2, the J call TRBJ2-3, with D perhaps TRBD1 or TRBD2 (5 bases each). This CDR3 comprises 15 residues. Trimming took 2 bases from V and 8 from J, leaving 17 bases between them. Looked up from germline, CDR1 is SNHLY and CDR2 is FYNNEI. Here the CDR3 DNA reads TGTGCCAGCAGTGAATCCGGGACCCCCAGGGCTACGCAGTATTTT. The encoded protein is CASSESGTPRATQYF.

The V call is TRBV5-4, the J call TRBJ2-7; 8 positions match TRBD1. CDR3 length equals 14 residues. J was trimmed by 3 bases and V by 2 bases; bases with no gene match: 4. Germline V gives CDR1 SGHNT, CDR2 YYREEE (reference sequence). CDR3 DNA sequence: TGTGCCAGCAGCTTTTCGGACAGGGACTACGAGCAGTACTTC. Encoded protein: CASSFSDRDYEQYF.

The chain has TRBV7-9 and TRBJ2-3; weak D call: TRBD2 (6 bases). Germline values: CDR1 SEHNR, CDR2 FQNEAQ (reference sequence). The length of the CDR3 is 13 residues. Trimming shortened V by 5 bases and J by 5 bases, and 11 bases separated the two germline ends. CDR3 coding DNA: TGTGCCAGCAGCCTGGGAGCGGGAGATACGCAGTATTTT. This codes for CASSLGAGDTQYF.

CDR3 region: CASSLATTSGRAPGELFF. DNA of the CDR3: TGTGCCAGCAGCTTAGCTACCACTAGCGGGAGGGCTCCCGGGGAGCTGTTTTTT. The rearrangement links TRBV7-6 to TRBJ2-2; TRBD2 matches at 13 bases. Per the germline V gene, CDR1 is SGHVS and CDR2 is FNYEAQ. The CDR3 contains 18 residues. J lost 6 bases, V lost 0 bases, and 7 bases had no gene match. Full variable domain (outside the CDR3, taken from reference TRBV7-6 and TRBJ2-2): GAGVSQSPRYKVTKRGQDVALRCDPISGHVSLYWYRQALGQGPEFLTYFNYEAQQDKSGLPNDRFSAERPEGSISTLTIQRTEQRDSAMYRCASSLATTSGRAPGELFFGEGSRLTVL.

CDR3 coding DNA: TGCGCCAGCAGCTTGGGAGGGGAGTACCAAGAGACCCAGTACTTC. As protein: CASSLGGEYQETQYF. The rearrangement links TRBV5-1 to TRBJ2-5; either TRBD1 or TRBD2 may fit D (5 bases each). The CDR3 extends over 15 amino acids. Trimming removed 0 bases at V and 0 bases at J, with 9 bases between. Germline CDR1 reads SGHRS; CDR2 reads YFSETQ.

V and J are TRBV7-2 and TRBJ2-1; D is possibly TRBD1 or TRBD2 (5 bases each). The CDR3 totals 13 residues. Germline V gene data show CDR1 as SGHTA and CDR2 as FQGNSA. V shed 2 bases and J shed 7 bases, with 9 bases lying between them. The CDR3 is CASSLQWGNEQFF. The CDR3 region has the DNA TGTGCCAGCAGCTTACAATGGGGGAATGAGCAGTTCTTC.